Shown below are 20 T cell receptor beta chains from a single sample sequenced in a study of blood T cells in healthy people across ages. Using a J-beta primer mix together with a sample-barcoded 5' primer, a second PCR was run for roughly 7 to 12 cycles. TCRdb re-called the 5' RACE reads through MiXCR, storing one row per CDR3 protein. The sample has over a million distinct CDR3 sequences, about 23% seen once. The same sample was also studied in work on T cells of mothers and their children.

Sample: blood. The receptors were gathered from a girl aged 2 to 9 in good health.

The chain has TRBV28 and TRBJ2-1; D is unclear. The CDR3 loop spans 12 amino acids. Germline-derived CDR1 and CDR2 are MDHEN and SYDVKM. DNA for the CDR3: TGTGCGTCAGGCCAGGCTTACAATGAGCAGTTCTTC. Its translation is CASGQAYNEQFF.

The chain uses TRBV6-1 and TRBJ1-1; no definite D call. The CDR3 loop spans 14 amino acids. Germline V gene lookup returns CDR1 MNHNS and CDR2 SASEGT. Trimming pared 0 bases from V and 0 bases from J, leaving 5 bases between. The CDR3 reads CASSEAPLNTEAFF. The CDR3 DNA reads as TGTGCCAGCAGTGAAGCACCATTGAACACTGAAGCTTTCTTT.

This clonotype has only a few counts. V and J are TRBV29-1 and TRBJ2-7, with TRBD1 matching 7 bases. The CDR3 totals 14 residues. V lost 4 bases and J lost 4; bases outside the gene matches: 10. Germline V gene sequence: CDR1 SQVTM, CDR2 ANQGSEA. CDR3 region: CSVAYRGTAYEQYF. The CDR3 DNA reads TGCAGCGTTGCCTACAGGGGAACAGCTTACGAGCAGTACTTC.

A few counts support this clonotype. This rearrangement joins TRBV7-9 to TRBJ2-5; D uncertain. Gene TRBJ2-1 matches the end of the DNA better, so the J call may be wrong. CDR1 SEHNR and CDR2 FQNEAQ come from the germline V gene (reference sequence). This CDR3 spans 13 amino acids. This CDR3 is CASSLAPPNEQFF. Here the CDR3 DNA reads TGTGCCAGCAGCTTGGCCCCCCCTAATGAGCAGTTCTTC.

The chain uses TRBV3-1 and TRBJ1-1, with 8 bases lining up with TRBD1. The V and J ends lost 1 base and 6 bases, in that order; junction bases with no gene match: 4. The CDR3 has 14 residues. CDR1 is LGHDT, CDR2 YNNKEL, per germline (reference sequence). The CDR3 DNA reads TGTGCCAGCAGCCAAGCAGGGGGCTGGGCTGAAGCTTTCTTT. It encodes CASSQAGGWAEAFF.

This clonotype was recorded a few times. This sequence joins TRBV11-3 and TRBJ2-5, with unresolved D. The J call is in doubt because the DNA end fits TRBJ2-1 better. CDR1 is SGHNT and CDR2 is YENEEA in the germline V gene. The CDR3 consists of 13 residues. The CDR3 reads CASSYYYTDEQFF. The CDR3 DNA reads as TGTGCCAGCAGCTACTACTACACCGATGAGCAGTTCTTC.

The V and J genes are TRBV28 and TRBJ1-6, with D tentatively TRBD1 (6 bases). Germline V gene lookup returns CDR1 MDHEN and CDR2 SYDVKM. Deletions cut 3 bases from V and 7 bases from J, with 10 bases between. The CDR3 extends over 14 amino acids. CDR3 sequence: CASSLPGGNSPLHF. The CDR3 bases are TGTGCCAGCAGTTTGCCCGGGGGCAATTCACCCCTCCACTTT.

The rearrangement uses TRBV5-1 and TRBJ1-2, with D possibly matching TRBD1 (6 bases). The CDR3 has 13 amino acids. The germline V and J ends were trimmed by 6 bases and 2 bases, with 11 bases remaining between them. Germline V lookup: CDR1 SGHRS, CDR2 YFSETQ. This chain's CDR3 is CASTQQGNYGYTF. CDR3 bases: TGCGCCAGCACCCAACAGGGCAACTATGGCTACACCTTC.

This clonotype was recorded a few times. This chain links TRBV7-2 with TRBJ1-4; a weak D match, TRBD1 (6 bases). The CDR3 has 15 residues. Looked up from germline, CDR1 is SGHTA and CDR2 is FQGNSA. The V gene lost 1 base and the J gene lost 5 bases, with 11 bases spanning the gap. In nucleotides, the CDR3 is TGTGCCAGCAGCTTAGTGGCAGGGGCGAATGAAAAACTGTTTTTT. Protein sequence: CASSLVAGANEKLFF.

This clonotype has a handful of counts. The chain employs TRBV6-6 and TRBJ1-3; D unresolved. V lost 8 bases and J lost 3, with 8 bases in between. The germline V gene encodes CDR1 MNHNY and CDR2 SVGAGI (reference sequence). The CDR3 sequence is 12 residues long. The CDR3 coding sequence is TGTGCCAGCCGGGGTAATGGAAACACCATATATTTT. Its protein product is CASRGNGNTIYF.

This clonotype appeared a few times. J is TRBJ1-2 and V is TRBV3-1; D may be TRBD1 (5 bases). Germline-derived CDR1 and CDR2 are LGHDT and YNNKEL (reference sequence). The CDR3 has 14 residues. V was clipped by 0 bases and J by 6 bases, with 11 bases between them. The CDR3 loop reads CASSQEGGFDGYTF. The CDR3 nucleotides are TGTGCCAGCAGCCAAGAGGGGGGTTTCGATGGCTACACCTTC.

This clonotype was detected a few times. The V call is TRBV7-2, the J call TRBJ1-5; D gene unclear. V lost 5 bases and J 2 bases, leaving 7 bases between the germline ends. The germline CDR1 and CDR2 sequences are SGHTA and FQGNSA. The CDR3 has 13 amino acids. CDR3 in amino acids: CASSTRGNQPQHF. Written as DNA, the CDR3 is TGTGCCAGCAGCACCCGTGGCAATCAGCCCCAGCATTTT.

To note about this clonotype: It may be a read error: a sequence one base away is much more abundant. The chain has TRBV2 and TRBJ1-2; D gene unclear. Germline assignment: CDR1 SNHLY and CDR2 FYNNEI. There are 13 residues in the CDR3. CDR3 bases: TGTGCCAGCAGTCTAGACGGAAACTATGGCAACACCTTC. This sequence encodes CASSLDGNYGNTF.

This clonotype came up a few times. The CDR3 DNA reads as TGTGCCAGCAGCTTAACCGGGACTAGGAAAGAGACCCAGTACTTC. Residues: CASSLTGTRKETQYF. The rearrangement uses TRBV7-3 and TRBJ2-5; 8 nucleotides agree with TRBD2. J was trimmed by 3 bases and V by 0 bases; bases with no gene match: 3. From germline, CDR1 is SGHTA and CDR2 FQGTGA. The CDR3 totals 15 residues.

This clonotype was seen only a few times. V and J are TRBV7-8 and TRBJ1-1, with 8 bases that match TRBD1. V was clipped by 5 bases and J by 4 bases; unmatched bases: 9. Germline loops: CDR1 SGHVS, CDR2 FQNEAQ. The length of the CDR3 is 15 residues. CDR3: CASSNWDRLSTEAFF. CDR3 coding DNA: TGTGCCAGCAGCAATTGGGACAGGCTAAGCACTGAAGCTTTCTTT. The full variable domain, its missing parts supplied by reference TRBV7-8 and TRBJ1-1, is GAGVSQSPRYKVAKRGQDVALRCDPISGHVSLFWYQQALGQGPEFLTYFQNEAQLDKSGLPSDRFFAERPEGSVSTLKIQRTQQEDSAVYLCASSNWDRLSTEAFFGQGTRLTVV.

The CDR3 nucleotides are TGTGCCAGCAGCTCGACGGCCAAAAACATTCAGTACTTC. Protein sequence: CASSSTAKNIQYF. This rearrangement joins TRBV21-1 to TRBJ2-4. TRBV21-1 is recorded as a pseudogene. The CDR3 loop spans 13 amino acids.

Worth noting for this clonotype: A read error may account for a junction end that differs from germline. The chain uses TRBV20-1 and TRBJ1-1, with a weak D call TRBD1 (5 bases). Per the germline V gene, CDR1 is DFQATT and CDR2 is SNEGSKA (reference sequence). This CDR3 comprises 17 residues. The CDR3 reads CSARDPAGGGANTEAFF. The CDR3 DNA reads TGCAGTGCTAGAGATCCCGCCGGGGGAGGAGCGAACACCGAAGCTTTCTTT.

This clonotype was found a few times. This CDR3 is CASSLGLLAHGYTF. CDR3 sequence (DNA): TGTGCCAGCAGCTTAGGGCTTCTTGCCCATGGCTACACCTTC. This chain joins TRBV7-2 and TRBJ1-2; no definite D call. Trimming took 1 base from V and 6 from J, leaving 12 bases between them. Germline V gene lookup returns CDR1 SGHTA and CDR2 FQGNSA. CDR3 length: 14 amino acids.

This clonotype was observed a handful of times. V usage is TRBV4-3 and J usage is TRBJ2-3, with 8 bases that match TRBD2. Germline CDR1 is LGHNA and CDR2 is YSLEER. This CDR3 has 16 amino acids. The J segment lost 6 bases and the V segment lost 0 bases, leaving 8 bases of the junction unmatched. CDR3 sequence: CASSQDRAGVEDTQYF. The CDR3 DNA reads TGCGCCAGCAGCCAAGATCGAGCGGGGGTCGAGGATACGCAGTATTTT.

The V gene is TRBV20-1, the J gene TRBJ2-5, with no clear D. The DNA end is more similar to TRBJ2-7, so the J call may be wrong. The CDR3 is 14 amino acids. In germline, CDR1 is DFQATT, CDR2 SNEGSKA (reference sequence). The CDR3 loop reads CSARTASSSYEQYF. CDR3 nucleotides: TGCAGTGCTAGAACAGCGTCGAGCTCCTACGAGCAGTACTTC.